The present TCR beta chain was sequenced within a study of T cells in Graves' hyperthyroidism and ophthalmopathy. Study-level results: Onset of ophthalmopathy came a median around 7.1 months after the model predicted it. The blood repertoire included most of the expanded thyroid clonotypes above 0.001.

The V and J ends lost 3 bases and 1 base respectively, with 12 bases between them. The CDR3 runs 14 residues. CDR1 is SQVTM, CDR2 ANQGSEA, per germline. Researchers amplified the TCR beta CDR3 regions from RNA transcripts. First-round RT-PCR targeting the TCR CDR3 was performed with the HTBI primer set. TCRdb processed the multiplex PCR reads anew with MiXCR; each CDR3 protein has one entry. Here the sample spans about 400,000 distinct CDR3 sequences, roughly 15% being singletons. Ophthalmopathy cases met thresholds of Clinical Activity Score at least 3, NOSPECS grade at least 4 and duration under 3 months. The authors obtained PBMCs from more than 8 ml of fresh peripheral blood. Many counts were recorded for this clonotype. What it binds is unknown.

The chain employs TRBV29-1 and TRBJ1-1, with no clear D. The sequenced sample was blood. The source of this sequence is a man younger than 35 with Graves' ophthalmopathy. The CDR3 sequence: CSVEGRVENTEAFF. CDR3 DNA: TGCAGCGTTGAGGGTCGGGTGGAGAACACTGAAGCTTTCTTT.